Below, one T cell receptor beta chain is given with its context. In germline, CDR1 is LNHDA, CDR2 SQIVND (reference sequence). Trimming cost V 6 bases and J 5 bases; bases outside gene matches: 9. This CDR3 comprises 14 residues. The sample comes from a study of blood T cell repertoires in COVID-19. Study-wide background: Sources were T cells, B-cell-depleted T cells, or PBMCs; the material itself was cDNA or gDNA.

The assay was immunoSEQ multiplex PCR, and TCRdb's table has in-frame clones only and misses some. This table has a few hundred thousand clones, roughly 86% appearing once. Sequencing was performed on PBMCs or T cells enriched from blood (not recorded which). This chain connects TRBV19 to TRBJ1-2, with 7 bases fitting TRBD1. The origin of this receptor is a man aged 40-55 years in a cohort exposed to, infected with or recovered from COVID-19 (not recorded which). CDR3 amino acids: CASRMSGGRYGYTF. CDR3 sequence (DNA): TGTGCCAGTAGAATGTCAGGGGGTCGGTATGGCTACACCTTC.